The clone carrying this T cell receptor beta chain was picked up one time. The entry originates in a study of CD8+ T cells in alopecia areata. It was cDNA, reverse transcribed from extracted RNA, that served as the sequencing template. The method was immunoSEQ multiplex PCR; TCRdb's version includes in-frame clones alone and lacks a portion of them. The top ten clones hold approximately 1% of a sample with around 180,000 clones, less than 65% of them seen once. As for treatment: oral pan-JAK inhibitor, 5-10 mg twice daily. V lost 3 bases and J 3 bases, leaving 11 bases between the germline ends. This CDR3 contains 14 residues. From germline, CDR1 is GTSNPN and CDR2 SVGIG (reference sequence).

The receptor was isolated from a human donor with alopecia areata. The sequences come from CD4+ T cells sorted from blood, collected at week 24, from a patient treated with tofacitinib. This chain links TRBV30 with TRBJ2-2; perhaps TRBD1 as D (6 bases). The CDR3 sequence: CAWSRRGHTGELFF. The DNA of the CDR3 is TGTGCCTGGAGCCGCAGGGGCCACACCGGGGAGCTGTTTTTT.